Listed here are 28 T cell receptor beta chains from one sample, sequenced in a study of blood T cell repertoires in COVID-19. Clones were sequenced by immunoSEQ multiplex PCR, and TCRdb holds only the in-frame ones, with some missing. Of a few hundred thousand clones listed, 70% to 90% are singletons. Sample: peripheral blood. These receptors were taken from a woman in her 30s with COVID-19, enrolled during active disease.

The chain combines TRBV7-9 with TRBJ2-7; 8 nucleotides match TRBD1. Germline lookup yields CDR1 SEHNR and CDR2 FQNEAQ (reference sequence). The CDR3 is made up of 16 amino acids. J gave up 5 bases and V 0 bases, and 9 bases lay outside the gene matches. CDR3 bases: TGTGCCAGCAGCTTAGCCCAGGCCGACAGGGGCCACGAGCAGTACTTC. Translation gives CASSLAQADRGHEQYF.

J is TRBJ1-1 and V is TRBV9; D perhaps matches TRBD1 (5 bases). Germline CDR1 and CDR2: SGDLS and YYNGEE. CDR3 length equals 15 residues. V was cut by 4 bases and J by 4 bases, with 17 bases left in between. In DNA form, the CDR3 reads TGTGCCAGCAGCCCGAGACAGAGCATGGGCACTGAAGCTTTCTTT. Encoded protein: CASSPRQSMGTEAFF. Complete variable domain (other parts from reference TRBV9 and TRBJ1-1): DSGVTQTPKHLITATGQRVTLRCSPRSGDLSVYWYQQSLDQGLQFLIQYYNGEERAKGNILERFSAQQFPDLHSELNLSSLELGDSALYFCASSPRQSMGTEAFFGQGTRLTVV.

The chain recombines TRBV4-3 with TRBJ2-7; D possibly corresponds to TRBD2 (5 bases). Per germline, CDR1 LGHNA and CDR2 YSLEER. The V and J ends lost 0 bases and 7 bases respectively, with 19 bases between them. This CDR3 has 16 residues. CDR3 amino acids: CASSQDLGQEVGEQYF. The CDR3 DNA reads TGCGCCAGCAGCCAAGATTTAGGGCAGGAGGTGGGAGAGCAGTACTTC.

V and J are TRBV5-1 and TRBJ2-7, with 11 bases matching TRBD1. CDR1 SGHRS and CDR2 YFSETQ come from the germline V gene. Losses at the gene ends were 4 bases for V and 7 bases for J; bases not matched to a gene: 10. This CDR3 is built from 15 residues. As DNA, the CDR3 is TGCGCCAGCAGCCCCGGGACAGGGGGTAGGTGGGAGCAGTACTTC. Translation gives CASSPGTGGRWEQYF.

This CDR3 is CASSPYSYNEQFF. The DNA for the CDR3 is TGTGCCAGCAGCCCCTACTCCTACAATGAGCAGTTCTTC. This chain joins TRBV7-2 and TRBJ2-1; D not certain. V was clipped by 5 bases and J by 0 bases, with 5 bases between them. Germline V gene lookup returns CDR1 SGHTA and CDR2 FQGNSA. The CDR3 has 13 amino acids.

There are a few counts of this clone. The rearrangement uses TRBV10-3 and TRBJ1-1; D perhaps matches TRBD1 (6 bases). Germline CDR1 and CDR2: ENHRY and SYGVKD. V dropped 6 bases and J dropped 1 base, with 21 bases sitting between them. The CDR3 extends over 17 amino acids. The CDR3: CAIRGSSWGRSNTEAFF. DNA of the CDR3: TGTGCCATCAGGGGGTCGAGCTGGGGGCGATCGAACACTGAAGCTTTCTTT.

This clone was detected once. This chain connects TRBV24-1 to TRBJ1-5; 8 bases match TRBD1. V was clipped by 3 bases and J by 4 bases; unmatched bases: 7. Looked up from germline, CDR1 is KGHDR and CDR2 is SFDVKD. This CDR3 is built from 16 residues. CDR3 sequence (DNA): TGTGCCACCAGTGATGCTACAGGGGGGGGAAATCAGCCCCAGCATTTT. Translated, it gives CATSDATGGGNQPQHF.

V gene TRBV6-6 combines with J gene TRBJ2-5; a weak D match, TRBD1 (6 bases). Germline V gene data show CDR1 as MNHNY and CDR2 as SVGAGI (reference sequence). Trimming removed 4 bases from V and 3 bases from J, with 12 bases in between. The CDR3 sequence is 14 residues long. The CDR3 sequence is CASSSRRQEETQYF. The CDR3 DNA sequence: TGTGCCAGCAGTTCCCGCAGACAGGAAGAGACCCAGTACTTC.

The CDR3 protein is CASSLQGAVGETQYF. CDR3 coding DNA: TGCGCCAGCAGCTTACAGGGGGCGGTAGGCGAGACCCAGTACTTC. The chain has TRBV5-1 and TRBJ2-5, with 9 nucleotides matching TRBD1. The CDR3 has 15 residues. Losses at the gene ends were 2 bases for V and 5 bases for J; bases not matched to a gene: 7. CDR1 is SGHRS and CDR2 is YFSETQ in the germline V gene.

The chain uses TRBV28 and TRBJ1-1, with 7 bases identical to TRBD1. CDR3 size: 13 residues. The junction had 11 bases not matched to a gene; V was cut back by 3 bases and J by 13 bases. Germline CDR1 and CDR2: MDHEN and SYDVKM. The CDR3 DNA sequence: TGTGCCAGCAGTTTGTTGACAGGGATTGTCGGTTTCTTT. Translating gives CASSLLTGIVGFF.

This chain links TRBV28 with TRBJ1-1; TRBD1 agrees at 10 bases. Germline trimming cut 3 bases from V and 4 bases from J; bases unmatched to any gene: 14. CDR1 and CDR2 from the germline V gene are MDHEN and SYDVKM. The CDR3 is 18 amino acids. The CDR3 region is CASSLRTRDRGKGTEAFF. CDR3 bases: TGTGCCAGCAGTTTGCGGACCCGGGACAGGGGAAAGGGCACTGAAGCTTTCTTT.

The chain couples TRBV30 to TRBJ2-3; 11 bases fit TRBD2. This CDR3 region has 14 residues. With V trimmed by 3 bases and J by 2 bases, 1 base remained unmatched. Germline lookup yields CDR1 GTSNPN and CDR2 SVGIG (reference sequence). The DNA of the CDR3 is TGTGCCTGGAGGGGACTAGCGGTCACAGATACGCAGTATTTT. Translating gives CAWRGLAVTDTQYF. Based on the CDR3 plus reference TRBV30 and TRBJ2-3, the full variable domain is SQTIHQWPATLVQPVGSPLSLECTVEGTSNPNLYWYRQAAGRGLQLLFYSVGIGQISSEVPQNLSASRPQDRQFILSSKKLLLSDSGFYLCAWRGLAVTDTQYFGPGTRLTVL.

CDR3 sequence: CASSLGQGTTYEQYF. Written as DNA, the CDR3 is TGTGCCAGCAGCTTGGGGCAGGGGACTACCTACGAGCAGTACTTC. V and J are TRBV11-2 and TRBJ2-7; TRBD2 is a possible D gene (7 bases). This CDR3 spans 15 amino acids. V was clipped by 3 bases and J by 2 bases, with 14 bases between them. Germline CDR1 SGHAT, CDR2 FQNNGV.

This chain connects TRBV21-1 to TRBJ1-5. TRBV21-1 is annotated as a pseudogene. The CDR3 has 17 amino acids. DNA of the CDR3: TGTGCCAGCAGCCCCTTGTGGGAAGGGCGTCGGGGTCAGCCCCAGCATTTT. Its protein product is CASSPLWEGRRGQPQHF.

The DNA of the CDR3 is TGTGCCAGCAGCTTACTTGTACAGAACACTGAAGCTTTCTTT. Translated, it gives CASSLLVQNTEAFF. This rearrangement joins TRBV11-2 to TRBJ1-1; no clear D. Trimming took 2 bases from V and 1 from J, leaving 8 bases between them. Germline assignment: CDR1 SGHAT and CDR2 FQNNGV. The CDR3 totals 14 residues.

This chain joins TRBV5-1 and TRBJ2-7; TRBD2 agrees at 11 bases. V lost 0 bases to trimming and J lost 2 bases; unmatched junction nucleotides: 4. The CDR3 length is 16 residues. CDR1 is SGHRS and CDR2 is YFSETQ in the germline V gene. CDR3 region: CASSLAGLADPYEQYF. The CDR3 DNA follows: TGCGCCAGCAGCTTGGCGGGACTAGCGGACCCCTACGAGCAGTACTTC.

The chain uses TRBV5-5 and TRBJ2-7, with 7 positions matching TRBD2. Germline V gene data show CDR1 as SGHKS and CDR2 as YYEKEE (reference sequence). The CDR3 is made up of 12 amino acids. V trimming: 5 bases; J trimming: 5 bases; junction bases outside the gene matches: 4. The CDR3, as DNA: TGTGCCAGCAGTCTAACTAGCGACGAGCAGTACGTC. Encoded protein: CASSLTSDEQYV.

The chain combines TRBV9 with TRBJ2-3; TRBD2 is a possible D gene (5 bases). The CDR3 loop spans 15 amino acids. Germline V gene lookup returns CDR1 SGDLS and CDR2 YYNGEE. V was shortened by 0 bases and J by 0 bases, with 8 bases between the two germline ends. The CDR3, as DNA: TGTGCCAGCAGCGTAGGACTACTCAGCACAGATACGCAGTATTTT. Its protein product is CASSVGLLSTDTQYF.

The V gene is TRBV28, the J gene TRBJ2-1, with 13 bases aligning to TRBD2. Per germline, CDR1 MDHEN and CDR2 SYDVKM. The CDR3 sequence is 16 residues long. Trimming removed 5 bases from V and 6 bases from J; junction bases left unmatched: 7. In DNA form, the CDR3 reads TGTGCCAGCAGTGCTTGGACTAGCGGGGGTTTCAATGAGCAGTTCTTC. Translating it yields CASSAWTSGGFNEQFF.

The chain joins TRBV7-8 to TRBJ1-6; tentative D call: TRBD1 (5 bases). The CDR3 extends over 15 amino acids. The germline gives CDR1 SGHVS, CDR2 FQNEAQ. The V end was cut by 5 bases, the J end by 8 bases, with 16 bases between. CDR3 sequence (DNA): TGTGCCAGCAGCGAGCGGGACGGACCTTATTCACCCCTCCACTTT. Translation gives CASSERDGPYSPLHF. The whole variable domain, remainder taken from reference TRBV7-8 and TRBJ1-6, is GAGVSQSPRYKVAKRGQDVALRCDPISGHVSLFWYQQALGQGPEFLTYFQNEAQLDKSGLPSDRFFAERPEGSVSTLKIQRTQQEDSAVYLCASSERDGPYSPLHFGNGTRLTVT.

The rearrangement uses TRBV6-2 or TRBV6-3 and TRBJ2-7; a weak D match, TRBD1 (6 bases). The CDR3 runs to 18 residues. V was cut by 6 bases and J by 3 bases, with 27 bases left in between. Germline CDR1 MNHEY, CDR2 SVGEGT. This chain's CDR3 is CASSRFHTGTSGYYEQYF. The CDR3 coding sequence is TGTGCCAGCAGCCGTTTTCATACCGGGACATCGGGTTACTACGAGCAGTACTTC.

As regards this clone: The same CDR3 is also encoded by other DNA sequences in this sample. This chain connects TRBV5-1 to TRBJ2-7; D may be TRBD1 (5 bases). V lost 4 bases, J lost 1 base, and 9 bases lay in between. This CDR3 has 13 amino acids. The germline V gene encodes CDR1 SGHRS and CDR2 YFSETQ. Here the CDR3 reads CASSPQGSYEQYF. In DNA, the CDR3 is TGCGCCAGCAGCCCCCAGGGATCCTACGAGCAGTACTTC.

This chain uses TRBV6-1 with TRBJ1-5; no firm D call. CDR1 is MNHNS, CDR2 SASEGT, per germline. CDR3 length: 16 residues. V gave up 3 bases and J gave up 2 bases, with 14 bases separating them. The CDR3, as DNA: TGTGCCAGCAGTGAGATGAGTAATTTGGGCAATCAGCCCCAGCATTTT. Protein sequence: CASSEMSNLGNQPQHF.

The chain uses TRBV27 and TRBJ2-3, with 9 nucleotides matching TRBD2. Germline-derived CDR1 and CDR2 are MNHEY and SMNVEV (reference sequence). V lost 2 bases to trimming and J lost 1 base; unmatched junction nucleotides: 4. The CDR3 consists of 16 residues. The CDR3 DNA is TGTGCCAGCAGTTTAAAGGCGGGGGGGGGCACAGATACGCAGTATTTT. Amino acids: CASSLKAGGGTDTQYF.

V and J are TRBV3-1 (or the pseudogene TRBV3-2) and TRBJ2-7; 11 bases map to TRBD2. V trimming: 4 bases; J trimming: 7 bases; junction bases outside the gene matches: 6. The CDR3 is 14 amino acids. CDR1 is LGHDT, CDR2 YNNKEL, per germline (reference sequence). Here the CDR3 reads CASSPLAGGGEQYV. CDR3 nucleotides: TGTGCCAGCAGCCCGTTAGCGGGAGGGGGTGAGCAGTACGTC.

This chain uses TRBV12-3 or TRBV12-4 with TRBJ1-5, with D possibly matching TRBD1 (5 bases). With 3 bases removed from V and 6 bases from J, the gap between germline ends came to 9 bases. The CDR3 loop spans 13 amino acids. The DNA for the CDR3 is TGTGCCAGCAGTTTTGGGGGAGGTCAGCCCCAGCATTTT. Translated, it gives CASSFGGGQPQHF.

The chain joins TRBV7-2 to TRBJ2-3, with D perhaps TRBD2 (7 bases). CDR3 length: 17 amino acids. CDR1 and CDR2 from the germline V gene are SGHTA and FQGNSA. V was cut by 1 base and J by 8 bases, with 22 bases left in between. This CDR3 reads CASSLDGAGATWVTQYF. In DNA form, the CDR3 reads TGTGCCAGCAGCTTAGACGGGGCGGGGGCCACTTGGGTTACGCAGTATTTT.

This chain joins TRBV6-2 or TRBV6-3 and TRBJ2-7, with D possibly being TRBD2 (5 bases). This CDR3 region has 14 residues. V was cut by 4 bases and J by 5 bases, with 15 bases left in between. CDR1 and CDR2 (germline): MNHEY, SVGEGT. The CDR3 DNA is TGTGCCAGCAGTTCCATAATTTACGGGGACGAGCAGTACGTC. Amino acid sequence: CASSSIIYGDEQYV.